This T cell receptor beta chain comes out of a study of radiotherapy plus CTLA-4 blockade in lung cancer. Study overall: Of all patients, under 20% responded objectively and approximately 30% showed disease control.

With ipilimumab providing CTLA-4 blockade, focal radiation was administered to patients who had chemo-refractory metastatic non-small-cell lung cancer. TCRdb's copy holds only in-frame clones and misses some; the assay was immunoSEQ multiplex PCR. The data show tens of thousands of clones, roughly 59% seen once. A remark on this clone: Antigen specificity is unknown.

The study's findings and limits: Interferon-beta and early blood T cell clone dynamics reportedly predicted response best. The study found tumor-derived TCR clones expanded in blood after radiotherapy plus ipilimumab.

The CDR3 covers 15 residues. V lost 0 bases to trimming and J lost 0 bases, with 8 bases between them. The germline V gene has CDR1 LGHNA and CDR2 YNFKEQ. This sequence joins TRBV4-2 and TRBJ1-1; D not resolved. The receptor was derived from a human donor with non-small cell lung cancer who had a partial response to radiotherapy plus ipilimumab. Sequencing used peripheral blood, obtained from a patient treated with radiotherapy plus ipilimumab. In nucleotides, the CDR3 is TGTGCCAGCAGCCAAGAGCCCGGGATGAACACTGAAGCTTTCTTT. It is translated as CASSQEPGMNTEAFF.